Below are 31 T cell receptor beta chains sequenced from a single sample in a study of cytomegalovirus exposure and HLA in healthy donors (dated by TCRdb to the late 2010s). The library was built by means of the immunoSEQ multiplex PCR assay. For the multiplex PCR, a mixture combining 60 forward primers for TCR Vbeta segments and 13 reverse primers for TCR Jbeta segments was used. In its TCRdb copy, this immuneACCESS table keeps in-frame sequences only and misses some clones. Where compared with another copy, unresolved V genes explain less than half of these, and the others have no known cause. This sample lists around 91,000 clones; around 78% were detected once. The top ten clones comprise nearly 2.5% of the sample. The sequencing sample was made of PBMCs. These TCRs come from a male donor in good health and CMV-seropositive.

This clone has a handful of counts. The V call is TRBV27, the J call TRBJ2-7; 12 bases align to TRBD1. Germline CDR1 is MNHEY and CDR2 is SMNVEV (reference sequence). The CDR3 spans 15 residues. V gave up 6 bases and J gave up 5 bases; unmatched junction bases: 8. The CDR3 loop is CASRRPGQGAHEQYF. CDR3 nucleotide sequence: TGTGCCAGCAGACGGCCGGGACAGGGGGCCCACGAGCAGTACTTC.

This chain joins TRBV5-1 and TRBJ2-3; D is unresolved. The CDR3 has 12 residues. Germline CDR1 and CDR2: SGHRS and YFSETQ. V was pared by 4 bases and J by 8 bases, with 11 bases between. The CDR3 sequence: CASSPGRGTQYF. CDR3 DNA: TGCGCCAGCAGCCCGGGTAGAGGTACGCAGTATTTT.

This chain links TRBV29-1 with TRBJ2-5; 7 bases line up with TRBD1. The J call is uncertain, as TRBJ2-7 better fits the DNA end. The CDR3 covers 12 residues. Germline V gives CDR1 SQVTM, CDR2 ANQGSEA. CDR3 protein: CSGTGPTYEQYF. The CDR3 nucleotides read TGCAGCGGGACAGGACCAACCTACGAGCAGTACTTC.

The chain recombines TRBV28 with TRBJ2-7; unclear D gene. The length of the CDR3 is 12 residues. Per germline, CDR1 MDHEN and CDR2 SYDVKM. Trimming left V 1 base short and J 5 bases short, with 6 bases between. The chain's CDR3 is CASSLLRNEQYF. In nucleotides, the CDR3 is TGTGCCAGCAGTTTATTGCGGAACGAGCAGTACTTC.

This sequence joins TRBV28 and TRBJ2-7; possibly TRBD2 for D (5 bases). Germline CDR1 reads MDHEN; CDR2 reads SYDVKM. The CDR3 covers 12 residues. Trimming shortened V by 7 bases and J by 2 bases, and 9 bases separated the two germline ends. The chain's CDR3 is CASKVGAYEQYF. As DNA, the CDR3 is TGTGCCAGCAAGGTGGGAGCCTACGAGCAGTACTTC. The variable domain in full, completed from reference TRBV28 and TRBJ2-7, reads DVKVTQSSRYLVKRTGEKVFLECVQDMDHENMFWYRQDPGLGLRLIYFSYDVKMKEKGDIPEGYSVSREKKERFSLILESASTNQTSMYLCASKVGAYEQYFGPGTRLTVT.

This rearrangement joins TRBV7-2 to TRBJ2-7, with 7 bases that match TRBD1. Germline CDR1 reads SGHTA; CDR2 reads FQGNSA. V lost 2 bases, J lost 2 bases, and 0 bases stayed unmatched. This CDR3 is built from 13 residues. The chain's CDR3 is CASSLTGAYEQYF. The CDR3 nucleotides read TGTGCCAGCAGCTTAACAGGGGCCTACGAGCAGTACTTC. Drawing the rest from reference TRBV7-2 and TRBJ2-7, the complete variable domain is GAGVSQSPSNKVTEKGKDVELRCDPISGHTALYWYRQSLGQGLEFLIYFQGNSAPDKSGLPSDRFSAERTGGSVSTLTIQRTQQEDSAVYLCASSLTGAYEQYFGPGTRLTVT.

V gene TRBV2 combines with J gene TRBJ1-1, with 7 bases aligning to TRBD1. This CDR3 is built from 15 residues. V was pared by 4 bases and J by 0 bases, with 5 bases of the junction left unmatched. Germline V CDR1 and CDR2: SNHLY, FYNNEI. The CDR3 DNA sequence: TGTGCCAGCAGTGCGGGACAGCCAATGAACACTGAAGCTTTCTTT. It yields the protein CASSAGQPMNTEAFF.

The chain is built from TRBV2 and TRBJ2-7; 13 bases line up with TRBD2. V lost 7 bases, J lost 0 bases, and 15 bases stayed unmatched. Germline-derived CDR1 and CDR2 are SNHLY and FYNNEI. CDR3 length equals 19 residues. The CDR3: CASTAGLAGPQRGSYEQYF. CDR3 DNA sequence: TGTGCCAGCACCGCGGGACTAGCGGGACCGCAAAGGGGCTCCTACGAGCAGTACTTC.

The chain is built from TRBV5-1 and TRBJ2-5; 14 positions match TRBD2. Per germline, CDR1 SGHRS and CDR2 YFSETQ. The trim removed 4 bases at V and 4 bases at J, leaving 3 bases unmatched. The CDR3 is made up of 15 amino acids. CDR3 region: CASSAGTSGRETQYF. CDR3 DNA: TGCGCCAGCAGCGCCGGGACTAGCGGGAGAGAGACCCAGTACTTC.

The chain combines TRBV2 with TRBJ2-5; 7 nucleotides match TRBD1. V shed 6 bases, J shed 5 bases, and the junction held 18 bases outside the gene matches. Germline V gene data show CDR1 as SNHLY and CDR2 as FYNNEI. This CDR3 contains 17 residues. CDR3 in amino acids: CASSPRIDEGAIETQYF. DNA of the CDR3: TGTGCCAGCAGCCCCCGGATCGACGAGGGGGCTATTGAGACCCAGTACTTC.

This chain uses TRBV15 with TRBJ1-5; D is possibly TRBD1 (6 bases). The CDR3 length is 15 residues. Germline V gene lookup returns CDR1 LNHNV and CDR2 YYDKDF (reference sequence). V lost 3 bases, J lost 4 bases, and 13 bases lay in between. CDR3 DNA sequence: TGTGCCACCAGCAGGGAACAGGGTTGGAATCAGCCCCAGCATTTT. Amino acids: CATSREQGWNQPQHF.

The chain combines TRBV6-6 with TRBJ2-7, with D possibly being TRBD1 (5 bases). CDR3 size: 14 residues. Germline V lookup: CDR1 MNHNY, CDR2 SVGAGI (reference sequence). Trimming shortened V by 2 bases and J by 6 bases, and 14 bases separated the two germline ends. This CDR3 is CASSYGGDRVEQYF. The CDR3 DNA sequence: TGTGCCAGCAGTTACGGCGGTGACAGAGTCGAGCAGTACTTC.

In this sample, this clone turned up once. The rearrangement joins TRBV27 to TRBJ2-7, with D tentatively TRBD1 (6 bases). V was shortened by 7 bases and J by 2 bases, with 21 bases between the two germline ends. Germline CDR1 is MNHEY and CDR2 is SMNVEV (reference sequence). The length of the CDR3 is 16 residues. CDR3 sequence (DNA): TGTGCCAGCACCCCCAGTCGCCGGGACAAGGCCTACGAGCAGTACTTC. Its translation: CASTPSRRDKAYEQYF.

The DNA of the CDR3 is TGTGCCAGCAGTCTCTCAGTAGCGGGCGGGTACGAGCAGTACTTC. Translated, it gives CASSLSVAGGYEQYF. This chain uses TRBV6-1 with TRBJ2-7; TRBD2 matches 7 bases. The CDR3 sequence is 15 residues long. After removal of 5 bases from V and 4 bases from J, the junction contained 11 bases not matched to a gene. Per the germline V gene, CDR1 is MNHNS and CDR2 is SASEGT.

This clone was recorded once. This chain links TRBV7-9 with TRBJ2-3, with TRBD2 matching 14 bases. CDR3 length: 16 amino acids. The V segment lost 4 bases and the J segment 5 bases; nucleotides outside the gene matches: 5. Germline values: CDR1 SEHNR, CDR2 FQNEAQ (reference sequence). The CDR3 reads CASSSWTSGRIDTQYF. The CDR3 DNA reads TGTGCCAGCAGCTCCTGGACTAGCGGGAGGATAGATACGCAGTATTTT.

The chain combines TRBV5-6 with TRBJ2-4; unclear D gene. Germline assignment: CDR1 SGHDT and CDR2 YYEEEE. CDR3 length equals 14 residues. V shed 0 bases and J shed 1 base, with 5 bases lying between them. The CDR3 coding sequence is TGTGCCAGCAGCTTGGGCAGGGCCAAAAACATTCAGTACTTC. Translating it yields CASSLGRAKNIQYF. Combining the CDR3 with reference TRBV5-6 and TRBJ2-4 gives the whole variable domain DAGVTQSPTHLIKTRGQQVTLRCSPKSGHDTVSWYQQALGQGPQFIFQYYEEEERQRGNFPDRFSGHQFPNYSSELNVNALLLGDSALYLCASSLGRAKNIQYFGAGTRLSVL.

The chain is built from TRBV19 and TRBJ1-5; D may be TRBD1 (6 bases). Trimming took off 5 bases at V and 4 bases at J, with 12 bases between the two ends. This CDR3 has 14 residues. CDR1 and CDR2 (germline): LNHDA, SQIVND (reference sequence). In DNA form, the CDR3 reads TGTGCCAGTAGTCCCCAACAGGGAAATCAGCCCCAGCATTTT. Protein product: CASSPQQGNQPQHF.

The chain is built from TRBV6-5 and TRBJ2-5; D remains unclear. CDR3 size: 11 residues. Trimming removed 6 bases at V and 5 bases at J, with 7 bases between. The germline V gene encodes CDR1 MNHEY and CDR2 SVGAGI. The CDR3 spells CASRGLETQYF. The CDR3 nucleotides read TGTGCCAGCAGGGGCTTGGAGACCCAGTACTTC.

The V call is TRBV25-1, the J call TRBJ1-2; D gene uncertain. Trimming left V 3 bases short and J 5 bases short, with 13 bases between. The CDR3 loop spans 14 amino acids. CDR1 is MGHDK, CDR2 SYGVNS, per germline. The CDR3 sequence: CASSDSTEKYGYTF. Written as DNA, the CDR3 is TGTGCCAGCAGTGACTCGACGGAGAAGTATGGCTACACCTTC.

The J gene is TRBJ1-6, the V gene TRBV6-5; possible D gene TRBD1, 5 bases. The ends were cut back, 6 bases at V and 9 bases at J, with 9 bases in the middle. The CDR3 contains 12 residues. Germline V gene data show CDR1 as MNHEY and CDR2 as SVGAGI. CDR3 bases: TGTGCCAGCAGCACCAGGGTTTCACCCCTCCACTTT. This gives the protein CASSTRVSPLHF.

The chain has TRBV19 and TRBJ1-5; D is perhaps TRBD1 (6 bases). This CDR3 has 13 residues. From germline, CDR1 is LNHDA and CDR2 SQIVND (reference sequence). V shed 6 bases and J shed 5 bases, with 11 bases lying between them. The CDR3 region is CASSWTVHQPQHF. In nucleotides, the CDR3 is TGTGCCAGTAGCTGGACAGTACATCAGCCCCAGCATTTT.

The chain combines TRBV15 with TRBJ1-4, with unresolved D. The CDR3 length is 13 residues. Germline CDR1 is LNHNV and CDR2 is YYDKDF (reference sequence). Trimming removed 0 bases from V and 8 bases from J, with 7 bases in between. Here the CDR3 DNA reads TGTGCCACCAGCAGAGATCTAGGCGAAAAACTGTTTTTT. As protein: CATSRDLGEKLFF.

The J gene is TRBJ2-7, the V gene TRBV19, with D uncertain. CDR3 size: 12 residues. Per germline, CDR1 LNHDA and CDR2 SQIVND (reference sequence). The V and J ends lost 4 bases and 2 bases respectively, with 6 bases between them. CDR3 in amino acids: CASSTTTYEQYF. The DNA of the CDR3 is TGTGCCAGTAGTACCACTACCTACGAGCAGTACTTC.

The chain is built from TRBV15 and TRBJ2-1; D is unclear. This CDR3 spans 17 amino acids. Per the germline V gene, CDR1 is LNHNV and CDR2 is YYDKDF (reference sequence). Trimming cost V 0 bases and J 1 base, with 13 bases left between them. The CDR3 bases are TGTGCCACCAGCAGAGAACGGTTAGAGCTTTCCTACAATGAGCAGTTCTTC. Its protein is CATSRERLELSYNEQFF.

Remarks on this clone: The junction and the germline gene differ at one end; a read error may be behind it. The CDR3: CVSSWTGTGGRGEKLFF. In nucleotides, the CDR3 is TGCGTCAGCAGCTGGACCGGGACAGGGGGCAGAGGAGAAAAACTGTTTTTT. The chain employs TRBV5-1 and TRBJ1-4; 12 positions match TRBD1. The CDR3 has 17 residues. Germline lookup yields CDR1 SGHRS and CDR2 YFSETQ.

In this sample, this clone turned up a few times. The V call is TRBV28, the J call TRBJ1-6; TRBD1 aligns across 8 bases. The CDR3 totals 16 residues. V lost 5 bases to trimming and J lost 9 bases; unmatched junction nucleotides: 12. CDR1 and CDR2 (germline): MDHEN, SYDVKM. The CDR3 here is CASSPSDRGQVSPLHF. The CDR3 nucleotides read TGTGCCAGCAGTCCCAGCGACAGGGGACAAGTTTCACCCCTCCACTTT.

The chain couples TRBV4-2 to TRBJ1-1; D gene unclear. This CDR3 region has 11 residues. Germline-derived CDR1 and CDR2 are LGHNA and YNFKEQ. Deletions cut 0 bases from V and 10 bases from J, with 6 bases between. The CDR3 nucleotides are TGTGCCAGCAGCCAAGATCGAGGAGCTTTCTTT. It is translated as CASSQDRGAFF.

This chain links TRBV25-1 with TRBJ2-5; TRBD2 aligns across 8 bases. The J call may be mistaken, given a closer DNA end match to TRBJ2-7. CDR1 MGHDK and CDR2 SYGVNS come from the germline V gene. CDR3 length: 15 residues. The CDR3 protein is CASSDVGLGPYEQYF. CDR3 nucleotides: TGTGCCAGCAGTGACGTGGGACTAGGCCCCTACGAGCAGTACTTC.

V usage is TRBV5-8 and J usage is TRBJ2-1; 8 nucleotides agree with TRBD2. V shed 0 bases and J 2 bases; nucleotides not matched to a gene: 4. Per the germline V gene, CDR1 is SGHTS and CDR2 is YDEGEE. CDR3 size: 16 residues. CDR3 nucleotide sequence: TGTGCCAGCAGCTTGGAGGTAGCGGGGCCCTACAATGAGCAGTTCTTC. Protein sequence: CASSLEVAGPYNEQFF.

The V gene is TRBV28, the J gene TRBJ1-1; 7 bases line up with TRBD1. J gave up 5 bases and V 6 bases, and 6 bases lay outside the gene matches. The CDR3 is made up of 13 amino acids. The germline V gene encodes CDR1 MDHEN and CDR2 SYDVKM. DNA for the CDR3: TGTGCCAGCAGAGAACAGGGGCCTACTGAAGCTTTCTTT. Its protein product is CASREQGPTEAFF.

This sequence joins TRBV5-1 and TRBJ2-1, with TRBD2 matching 7 bases. The V segment lost 4 bases and the J segment 0 bases; nucleotides outside the gene matches: 1. The CDR3 is 14 residues long. Germline V gene lookup returns CDR1 SGHRS and CDR2 YFSETQ. The CDR3 spells CASSASGSYNEQFF. The CDR3 DNA reads as TGCGCCAGCAGCGCTAGCGGCTCCTACAATGAGCAGTTCTTC.